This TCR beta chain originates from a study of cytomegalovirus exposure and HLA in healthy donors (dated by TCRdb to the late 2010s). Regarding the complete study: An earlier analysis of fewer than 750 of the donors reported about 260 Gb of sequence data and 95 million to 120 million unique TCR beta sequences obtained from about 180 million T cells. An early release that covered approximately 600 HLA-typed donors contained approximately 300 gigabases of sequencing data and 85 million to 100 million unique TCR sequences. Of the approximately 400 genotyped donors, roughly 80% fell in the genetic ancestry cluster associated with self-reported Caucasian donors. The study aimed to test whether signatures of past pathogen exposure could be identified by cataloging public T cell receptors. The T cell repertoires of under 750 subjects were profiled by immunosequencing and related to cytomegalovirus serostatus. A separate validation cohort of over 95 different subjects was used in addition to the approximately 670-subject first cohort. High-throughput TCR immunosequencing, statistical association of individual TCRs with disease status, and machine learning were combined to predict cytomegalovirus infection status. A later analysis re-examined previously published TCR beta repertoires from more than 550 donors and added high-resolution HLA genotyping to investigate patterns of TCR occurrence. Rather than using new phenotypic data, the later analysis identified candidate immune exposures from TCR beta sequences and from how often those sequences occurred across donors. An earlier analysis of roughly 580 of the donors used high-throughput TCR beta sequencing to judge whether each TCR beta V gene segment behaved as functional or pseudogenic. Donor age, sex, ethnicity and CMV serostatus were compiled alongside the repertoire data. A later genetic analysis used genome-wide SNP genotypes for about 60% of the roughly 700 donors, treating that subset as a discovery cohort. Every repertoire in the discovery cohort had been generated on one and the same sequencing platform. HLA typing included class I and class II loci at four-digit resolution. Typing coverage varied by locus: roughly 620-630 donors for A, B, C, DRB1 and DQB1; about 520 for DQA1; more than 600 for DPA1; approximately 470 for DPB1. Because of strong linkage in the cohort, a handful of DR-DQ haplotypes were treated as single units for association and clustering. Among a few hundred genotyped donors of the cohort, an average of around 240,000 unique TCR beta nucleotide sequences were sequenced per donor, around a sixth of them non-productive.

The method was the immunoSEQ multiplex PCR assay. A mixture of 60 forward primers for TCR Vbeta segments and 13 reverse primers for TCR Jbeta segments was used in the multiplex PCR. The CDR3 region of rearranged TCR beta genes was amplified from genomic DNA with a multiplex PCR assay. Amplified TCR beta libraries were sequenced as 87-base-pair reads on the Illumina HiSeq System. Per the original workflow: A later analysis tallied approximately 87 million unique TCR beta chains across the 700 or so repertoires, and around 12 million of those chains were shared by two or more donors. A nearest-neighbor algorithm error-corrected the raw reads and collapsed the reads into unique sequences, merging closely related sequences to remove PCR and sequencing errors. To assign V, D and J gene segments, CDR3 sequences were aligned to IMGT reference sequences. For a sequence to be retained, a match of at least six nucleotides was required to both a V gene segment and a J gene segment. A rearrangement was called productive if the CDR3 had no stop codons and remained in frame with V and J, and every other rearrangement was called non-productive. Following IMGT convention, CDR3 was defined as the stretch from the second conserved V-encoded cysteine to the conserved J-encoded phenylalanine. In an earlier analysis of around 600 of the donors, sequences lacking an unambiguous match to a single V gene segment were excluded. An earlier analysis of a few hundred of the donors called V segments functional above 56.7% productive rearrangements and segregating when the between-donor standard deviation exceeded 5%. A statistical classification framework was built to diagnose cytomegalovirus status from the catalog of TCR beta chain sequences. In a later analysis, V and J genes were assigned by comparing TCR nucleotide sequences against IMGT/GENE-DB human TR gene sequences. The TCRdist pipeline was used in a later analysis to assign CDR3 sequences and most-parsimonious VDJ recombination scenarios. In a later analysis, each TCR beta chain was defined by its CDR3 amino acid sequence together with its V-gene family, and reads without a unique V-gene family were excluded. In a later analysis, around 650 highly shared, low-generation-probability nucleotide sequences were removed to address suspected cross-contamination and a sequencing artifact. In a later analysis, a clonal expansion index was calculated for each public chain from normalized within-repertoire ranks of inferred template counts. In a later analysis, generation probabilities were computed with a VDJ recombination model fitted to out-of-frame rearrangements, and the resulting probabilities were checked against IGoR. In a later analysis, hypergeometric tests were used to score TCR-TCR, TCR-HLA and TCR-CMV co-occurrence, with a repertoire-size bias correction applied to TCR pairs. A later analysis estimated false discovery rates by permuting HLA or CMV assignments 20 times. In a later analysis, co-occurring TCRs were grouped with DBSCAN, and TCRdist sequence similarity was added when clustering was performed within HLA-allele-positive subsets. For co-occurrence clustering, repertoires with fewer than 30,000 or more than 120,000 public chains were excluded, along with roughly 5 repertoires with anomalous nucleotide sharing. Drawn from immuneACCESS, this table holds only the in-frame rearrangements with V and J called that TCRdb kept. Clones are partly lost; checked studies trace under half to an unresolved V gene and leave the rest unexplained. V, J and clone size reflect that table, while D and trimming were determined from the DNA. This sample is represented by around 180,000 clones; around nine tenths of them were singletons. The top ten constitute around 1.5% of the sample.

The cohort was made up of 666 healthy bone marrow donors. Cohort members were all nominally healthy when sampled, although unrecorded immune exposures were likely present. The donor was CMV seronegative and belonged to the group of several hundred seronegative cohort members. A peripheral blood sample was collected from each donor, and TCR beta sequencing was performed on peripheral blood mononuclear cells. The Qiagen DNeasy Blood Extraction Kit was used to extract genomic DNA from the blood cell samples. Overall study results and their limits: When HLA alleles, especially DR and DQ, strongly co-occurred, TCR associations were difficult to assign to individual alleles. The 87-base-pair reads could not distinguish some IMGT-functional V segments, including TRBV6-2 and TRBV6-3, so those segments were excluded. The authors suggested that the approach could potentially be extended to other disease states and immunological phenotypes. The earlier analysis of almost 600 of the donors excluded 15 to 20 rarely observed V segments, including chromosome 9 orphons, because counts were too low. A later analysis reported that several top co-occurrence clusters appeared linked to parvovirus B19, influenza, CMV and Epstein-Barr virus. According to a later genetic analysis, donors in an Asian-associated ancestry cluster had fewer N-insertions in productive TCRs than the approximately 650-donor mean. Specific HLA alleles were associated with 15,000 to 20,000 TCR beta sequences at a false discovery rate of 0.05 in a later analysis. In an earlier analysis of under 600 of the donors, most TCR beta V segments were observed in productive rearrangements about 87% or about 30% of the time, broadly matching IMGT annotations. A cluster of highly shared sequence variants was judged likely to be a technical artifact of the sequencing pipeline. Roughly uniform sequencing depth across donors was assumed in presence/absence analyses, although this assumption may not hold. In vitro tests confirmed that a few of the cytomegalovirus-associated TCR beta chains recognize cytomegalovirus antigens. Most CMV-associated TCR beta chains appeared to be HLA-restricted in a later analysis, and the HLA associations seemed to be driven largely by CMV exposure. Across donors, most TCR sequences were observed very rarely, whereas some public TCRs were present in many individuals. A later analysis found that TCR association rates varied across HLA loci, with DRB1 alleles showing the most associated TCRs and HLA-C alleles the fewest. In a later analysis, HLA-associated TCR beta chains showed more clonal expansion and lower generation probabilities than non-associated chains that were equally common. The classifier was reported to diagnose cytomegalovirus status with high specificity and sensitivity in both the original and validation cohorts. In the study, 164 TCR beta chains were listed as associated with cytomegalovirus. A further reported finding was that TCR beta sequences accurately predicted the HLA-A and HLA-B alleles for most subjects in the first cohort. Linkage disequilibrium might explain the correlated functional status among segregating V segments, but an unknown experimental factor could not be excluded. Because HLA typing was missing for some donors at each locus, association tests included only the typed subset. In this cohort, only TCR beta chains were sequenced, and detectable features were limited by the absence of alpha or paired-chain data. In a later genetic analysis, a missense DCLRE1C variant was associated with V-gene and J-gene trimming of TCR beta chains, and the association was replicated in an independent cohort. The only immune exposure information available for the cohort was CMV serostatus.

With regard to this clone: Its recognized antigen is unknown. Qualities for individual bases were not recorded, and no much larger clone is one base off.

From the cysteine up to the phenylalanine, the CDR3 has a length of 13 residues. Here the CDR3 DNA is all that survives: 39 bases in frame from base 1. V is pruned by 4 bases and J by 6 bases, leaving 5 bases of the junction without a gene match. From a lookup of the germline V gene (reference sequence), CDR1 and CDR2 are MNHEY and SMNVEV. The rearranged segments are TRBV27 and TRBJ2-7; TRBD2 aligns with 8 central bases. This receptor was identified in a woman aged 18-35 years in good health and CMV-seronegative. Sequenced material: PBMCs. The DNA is TGTGCCAGCAGTTCCGCGGGAGGAATCGAGCAGTACTTC. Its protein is CASSSAGGIEQYF.